The present entry profiles one TCR beta chain with its context. Its antigen is unidentified. The CDR3 is 16 residues long. With V trimmed by 5 bases and J by 2 bases, 11 bases remained unmatched. 60 Vbeta and 13 Jbeta primers were used in PCR. Measured with immunoSEQ multiplex PCR; TCRdb has only the in-frame clones, and not every one. This table has 99,000 or so clones, around 74% appearing once. The record originates from a study of cytomegalovirus exposure and HLA in healthy donors. Study findings and constraints: Analysis was carried out at a later point, and it linked a missense DCLRE1C variant to TCR beta V- and J-gene trimming.

The sequencing input was PBMCs. This sequence was found in a woman in her thirties or forties in good health and CMV-seropositive. This chain connects TRBV5-3 to TRBJ2-3; 7 bases map to TRBD2. TRBV5-3 is recorded as an ORF, its role being uncertain. The CDR3 DNA reads TGTGCCAGAAGTTTCACGGGAGGAGGGGACACAGATACGCAGTATTTT. The encoded protein is CARSFTGGGDTDTQYF.